What follows are 15 T cell receptor beta chains derived from one specimen sequenced in a study of blood T cell repertoires in COVID-19. Assay: immunoSEQ multiplex PCR; the TCRdb copy retains only in-frame clones and omits some. The repertoire consists of tens of thousands of clones, with 75% to 90% occurring once and the leading ten covering roughly 8.8%. The sequenced material came from peripheral blood. These receptors came from an elderly man with acute or convalescent COVID-19.

The gene calls are TRBV30 and TRBJ2-7, with D maybe TRBD2 (5 bases). Trimming stripped 2 bases from V and 3 bases from J, with 5 bases between. The CDR3 has 11 amino acids. The germline V gene has CDR1 GTSNPN and CDR2 SVGIG (reference sequence). The CDR3 sequence: CAWSRGYEQYF. The CDR3 DNA sequence: TGTGCCTGGAGTCGGGGCTACGAGCAGTACTTC.

J is TRBJ2-7 and V is TRBV11-2, with 7 bases matching TRBD1. The germline V gene has CDR1 SGHAT and CDR2 FQNNGV. V lost 5 bases and J lost 5; bases outside the gene matches: 9. This CDR3 has 14 residues. The CDR3 here is CASSLEDRFHEQYF. The CDR3 coding sequence is TGTGCCAGCAGCCTGGAGGACAGGTTCCACGAGCAGTACTTC. Together with reference TRBV11-2 and TRBJ2-7, the CDR3 gives the full variable domain: EAGVAQSPRYKIIEKRQSVAFWCNPISGHATLYWYQQILGQGPKLLIQFQNNGVVDDSQLPKDRFSAERLKGVDSTLKIQPAKLEDSAVYLCASSLEDRFHEQYFGPGTRLTVT.

The chain is built from TRBV27 and TRBJ1-2; D not resolved. Trimming pared 0 bases from V and 4 bases from J, leaving 12 bases between. The CDR3 has 15 amino acids. The germline gives CDR1 MNHEY, CDR2 SMNVEV (reference sequence). The CDR3 DNA reads TGTGCCAGCAGTTTATCGAGAAACGGACTCTATGGCTACACCTTC. It translates to CASSLSRNGLYGYTF.

The J gene is TRBJ1-6, the V gene TRBV25-1, with a weak D call TRBD1 (5 bases). Germline V gene lookup returns CDR1 MGHDK and CDR2 SYGVNS. Deletions cut 3 bases from V and 8 bases from J, with 8 bases between. The CDR3 is 13 amino acids. The CDR3 region is CASSDTGYSPLHF. The CDR3, as DNA: TGTGCCAGCAGTGACACAGGATATTCACCCCTCCACTTT. The complete variable domain, with remaining parts taken from reference TRBV25-1 and TRBJ1-6, reads EADIYQTPRYLVIGTGKKITLECSQTMGHDKMYWYQQDPGMELHLIHYSYGVNSTEKGDLSSESTVSRIRTEHFPLTLESARPSHTSQYLCASSDTGYSPLHFGNGTRLTVT.

V is TRBV11-2 and J is TRBJ1-3; TRBD1 matches 10 bases. Per germline, CDR1 SGHAT and CDR2 FQNNGV. This CDR3 is built from 17 residues. The V segment lost 5 bases and the J segment 3 bases; nucleotides outside the gene matches: 10. Here the CDR3 DNA reads TGTGCCAGCAGCGTCCGGGACAGGGGTTCTATTGGAAACACCATATATTTT. Translated: CASSVRDRGSIGNTIYF.

Note on this clone: A clone one base away is much larger, so this may be a read error. V usage is TRBV10-1 and J usage is TRBJ1-1; 10 bases are shared with TRBD1. From germline, CDR1 is WNHNN and CDR2 SYGVQD (reference sequence). The CDR3 is 14 residues long. With V trimmed by 6 bases and J by 1 base, 2 bases remained unmatched. CDR3 residues: CASRGQGPNTEAFF. The CDR3 bases are TGCGCCAGCAGGGGACAGGGGCCGAACACTGAAGCTTTCTTT.

The DNA for the CDR3 is TGTGCCAGTAGTATAGGGGCCGTAACATCCGAAGCTTTCTTT. Protein sequence: CASSIGAVTSEAFF. The chain uses TRBV19 and TRBJ1-1; D is unresolved. Germline V CDR1 and CDR2: LNHDA, SQIVND (reference sequence). V lost 1 base and J lost 8, with 14 bases in between. CDR3 length: 14 residues.

V gene TRBV6-5 combines with J gene TRBJ2-7, with TRBD1 identical over 8 bases. Trimming removed 6 bases from V and 3 bases from J; junction bases left unmatched: 7. Per germline, CDR1 MNHEY and CDR2 SVGAGI. The CDR3 covers 14 residues. CDR3 nucleotides: TGTGCCAGCAGCGGAGACAGGGGAATCTACGAGCAGTACTTC. Translated, it gives CASSGDRGIYEQYF.

This clone was seen just once. The CDR3 DNA reads TGTGCCAGCAGCCCGGGGACAGGGGTTCAGCCCCAGCATTTT. Translation gives CASSPGTGVQPQHF. The V gene is TRBV3-1 (or the pseudogene TRBV3-2), the J gene TRBJ1-5; 10 positions agree with TRBD1. CDR1 and CDR2 from the germline V gene are LGHDT and YNNKEL (reference sequence). CDR3 size: 14 residues. V gave up 4 bases and J gave up 6 bases; unmatched junction bases: 3.

The chain recombines TRBV9 with TRBJ2-1; unclear D gene. V shed 0 bases and J shed 7 bases, with 14 bases lying between them. This CDR3 spans 15 amino acids. Per germline, CDR1 SGDLS and CDR2 YYNGEE. The CDR3 sequence: CASSVAATLVNEQFF. DNA for the CDR3: TGTGCCAGCAGCGTAGCGGCCACCCTAGTTAATGAGCAGTTCTTC.

The chain joins TRBV7-6 to TRBJ2-7, with 8 positions matching TRBD2. This CDR3 is built from 17 residues. The germline gives CDR1 SGHVS, CDR2 FNYEAQ. J was trimmed by 6 bases and V by 1 base; bases with no gene match: 14. The CDR3: CASSLGWGAGEVFEQYF. As DNA, the CDR3 is TGTGCCAGCAGCTTAGGCTGGGGAGCGGGAGAAGTCTTCGAGCAGTACTTC.

The rearrangement links TRBV7-9 to TRBJ2-5; D ambiguous. V lost 7 bases to trimming and J lost 5 bases, with 8 bases between them. CDR1 is SEHNR, CDR2 FQNEAQ, per germline (reference sequence). CDR3 length equals 11 residues. The CDR3 protein is CASTPGETQYF. The CDR3 bases are TGTGCCAGCACCCCCGGGGAGACCCAGTACTTC.

V gene TRBV11-2 combines with J gene TRBJ1-2; D is unclear. Deletions cut 6 bases from V and 3 bases from J, with 17 bases between. From germline, CDR1 is SGHAT and CDR2 FQNNGV. The CDR3 sequence is 15 residues long. The chain's CDR3 is CASRPFRGWDYGYTF. CDR3 in DNA: TGTGCCAGCAGACCATTCAGAGGGTGGGACTATGGCTACACCTTC.

A single count supports this clone. V usage is TRBV11-3 and J usage is TRBJ2-5; D gene unclear. Trimming stripped 2 bases from V and 7 bases from J, with 11 bases between. Germline assignment: CDR1 SGHNT and CDR2 YENEEA. CDR3 length: 13 amino acids. The CDR3 reads CASSLRPGGTQYF. The DNA of the CDR3 is TGTGCCAGCAGCTTACGACCCGGCGGGACCCAGTACTTC.

The V gene is TRBV3-1 (or the pseudogene TRBV3-2), the J gene TRBJ1-4, with 11 bases aligning to TRBD1. J gave up 7 bases and V 4 bases, and 2 bases lay outside the gene matches. CDR1 and CDR2 from the germline V gene are LGHDT and YNNKEL (reference sequence). The CDR3 spans 14 residues. The CDR3 bases are TGTGCCAGCAGCCCGGACAGGGGGCGTGAAAAACTGTTTTTT. Translated: CASSPDRGREKLFF.